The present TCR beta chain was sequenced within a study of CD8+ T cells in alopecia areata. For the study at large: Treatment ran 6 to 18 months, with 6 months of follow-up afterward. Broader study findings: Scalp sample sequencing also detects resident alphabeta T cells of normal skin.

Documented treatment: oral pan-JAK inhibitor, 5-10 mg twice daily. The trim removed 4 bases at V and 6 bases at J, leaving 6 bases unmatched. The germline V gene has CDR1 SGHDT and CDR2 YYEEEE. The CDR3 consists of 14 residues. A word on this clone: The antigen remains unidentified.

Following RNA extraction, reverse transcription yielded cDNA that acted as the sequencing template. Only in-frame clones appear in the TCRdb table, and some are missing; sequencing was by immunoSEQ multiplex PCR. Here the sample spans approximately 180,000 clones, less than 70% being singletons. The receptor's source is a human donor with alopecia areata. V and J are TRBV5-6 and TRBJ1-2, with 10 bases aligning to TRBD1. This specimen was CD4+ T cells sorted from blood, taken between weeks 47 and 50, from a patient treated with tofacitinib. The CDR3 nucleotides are TGTGCCAGCAGCGGCGCCGGGACAGGGGATGGCTACACCTTC. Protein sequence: CASSGAGTGDGYTF.